The 15 T cell receptor beta chains below were found in one sample sequenced in a study of blood T cells in healthy people across ages. Primed by a sample-barcoded 5' primer and a J-beta primer mix, a second PCR proceeded for roughly 6 to 12 cycles. TCRdb itself ran the 5' RACE reads through MiXCR, one entry per CDR3 protein. The profile shows 550,000 to 650,000 distinct CDR3 sequences, approximately 30% of them singletons. The sequencing input was blood. Source of these receptors: a woman aged 80 or over in good health.

This clonotype came up a few times. The genes are TRBV30 and TRBJ1-6; D unclear. The CDR3 runs 13 residues. Germline V gene sequence: CDR1 GTSNPN, CDR2 SVGIG (reference sequence). With 5 bases removed from V and 7 bases from J, the gap between germline ends came to 12 bases. The CDR3 loop is CAWRRWENSPLHF. The DNA of the CDR3 is TGTGCCTGGCGTCGGTGGGAGAATTCACCCCTCCACTTT.

As concerns this clonotype: A much larger clone lies one base from this, so it may be a read error. V is TRBV6-1 and J is TRBJ1-1; D gene ambiguous. The CDR3 consists of 15 residues. Germline assignment: CDR1 MNHNS and CDR2 SASEGT. V lost 11 bases, J lost 1 base, and 20 bases lay in between. Written as DNA, the CDR3 is TGTGCCGGCACTGTGACGGCATGGGGGAACACTGAAGCTTTCTTT. It yields the protein CAGTVTAWGNTEAFF.

In its sample, this clonotype was seen many times. This rearrangement joins TRBV6-1 to TRBJ1-5, with 10 bases matching TRBD1. Germline trimming cut 1 base from V and 7 bases from J; bases unmatched to any gene: 4. The CDR3 has 15 amino acids. The V gene's germline CDR1 is MNHNS and CDR2 SASEGT. In DNA, the CDR3 is TGTGCCAGCAGTGAAGGGGACAGGGGTTGGCAGCCCCAGCATTTT. Residues: CASSEGDRGWQPQHF.

Notes on this clonotype: This could be a read error, since a much larger clone is one nucleotide away. The chain uses TRBV7-2 and TRBJ2-1; TRBD1 might be the D (6 bases). The end of the DNA aligns better with TRBJ2-7, so the J call may be wrong. CDR1 and CDR2 (germline): SGHTA, FQGNSA. The CDR3 has 15 amino acids. The CDR3 DNA reads as TGTGCCAGCAGCTCAGAGCAGGGGTCGTACAATGAGCAGTACTTC. It encodes CASSSEQGSYNEQYF.

This clonotype was observed at least ten times. The J gene is TRBJ2-1, the V gene TRBV2; D is uncertain. The germline CDR1 and CDR2 sequences are SNHLY and FYNNEI. Trimming stripped 6 bases from V and 10 bases from J, with 13 bases between. This CDR3 comprises 12 residues. The CDR3 DNA is TGTGCCAGCAGCGATGACAACCTCGAGCAGTTCTTC. Its protein is CASSDDNLEQFF.

This clonotype has ten or more counts. The chain recombines TRBV12-3 or TRBV12-4 with TRBJ2-7, with TRBD2 identical over 9 bases. This CDR3 spans 16 amino acids. Trimming at V came to 6 bases and at J to 4 bases, leaving 13 bases not matched to a gene. Here the CDR3 DNA reads TGTGCCAGCAGGCACGGGGCTAGCGGGGCACTTTACGAGCAGTACTTC. Translated, it gives CASRHGASGALYEQYF.

The gene calls are TRBV6-1 and TRBJ1-2; 7 bases are shared with TRBD1. Germline trimming cut 4 bases from V and 6 bases from J; bases unmatched to any gene: 14. There are 16 residues in the CDR3. Looked up from germline, CDR1 is MNHNS and CDR2 is SASEGT. This chain's CDR3 is CASSVIPTGARDGYTF. In DNA, the CDR3 is TGTGCCAGCAGTGTAATTCCAACAGGGGCCCGTGATGGCTACACCTTC.

With respect to this clonotype: The junction differs from germline at one of its ends, possibly a read error. The rearrangement joins TRBV6-5 to TRBJ1-2; unclear D gene. The CDR3 runs to 15 residues. Germline CDR1 and CDR2: MNHEY and SVGAGI. The CDR3 nucleotides are TGTGCCAGCAGTTCCACGACATTAGCTAACTATGGCGACACCTTC. Encoded protein: CASSSTTLANYGDTF.

Notes on this clonotype: This may come from a read error, since a much larger clone is one base off. The chain uses TRBV20-1 and TRBJ2-1; 12 bases map to TRBD2. Per the germline V gene, CDR1 is DFQATT and CDR2 is SNEGSKA (reference sequence). The trim removed 0 bases at V and 7 bases at J, leaving 4 bases unmatched. The CDR3 contains 15 residues. The chain's CDR3 is CSARDALAGGNEQFF. The CDR3 DNA is TGCAGTGCTAGAGATGCGCTAGCGGGGGGGAATGAGCAGTTCTTC.

This clonotype was observed at least ten times. The gene calls are TRBV5-4 and TRBJ2-5; D not certain. The V and J ends lost 6 bases and 5 bases respectively, with 11 bases between them. The length of the CDR3 is 12 residues. Germline loops: CDR1 SGHNT, CDR2 YYREEE (reference sequence). The CDR3 coding sequence is TGTGCCAGCAAAGTCTTCGGGGAGACCCAGTACTTC. It specifies CASKVFGETQYF.

The chain joins TRBV11-2 to TRBJ2-1; 8 bases line up with TRBD2. Germline lookup yields CDR1 SGHAT and CDR2 FQNNGV. With 4 bases clipped from V and 8 bases from J, the junction kept 4 bases outside the gene matches. The CDR3 extends over 13 amino acids. The CDR3: CASSWAGGYEQFF. Written as DNA, the CDR3 is TGTGCCAGCAGCTGGGCGGGGGGCTATGAGCAGTTCTTC.

On this clonotype: This could be a read error, since a much larger clone is one nucleotide away. CDR3: CASSSYRGNRDYEQYF. Written as DNA, the CDR3 is TGTGCCAGCAGCTCCTACAGGGGAAACAGGGACTACGAGCAGTACTTC. This sequence joins TRBV7-2 and TRBJ2-7, with TRBD1 identical over 7 bases. This CDR3 contains 16 residues. V shed 4 bases, J shed 3 bases, and the junction held 12 bases outside the gene matches. Germline V gene data show CDR1 as SGHTA and CDR2 as FQGNSA.

A word on this clonotype: One end of the junction does not line up with germline, which may come from a read error. The chain couples TRBV6-6 to TRBJ1-5; D is undetermined. Germline values: CDR1 MNHNY, CDR2 SVGAGI (reference sequence). CDR3 length equals 15 residues. The CDR3 DNA follows: TGTGCCAGCAGGTACTCTCCTGGGTACGGGCAGCCCCAGCATTTT. This translates into CASRYSPGYGQPQHF.

This clonotype was detected many times. V is TRBV7-8 and J is TRBJ2-1; D gene uncertain. V dropped 5 bases and J dropped 4 bases, with 12 bases sitting between them. The length of the CDR3 is 14 residues. CDR1 SGHVS and CDR2 FQNEAQ come from the germline V gene. The CDR3 spells CASSLLGRYNEQFF. In DNA, the CDR3 is TGTGCCAGCAGCCTTCTCGGACGGTACAATGAGCAGTTCTTC.

At least ten counts were recorded for this clonotype. The chain combines TRBV9 with TRBJ2-7, with 7 bases matching TRBD2. The CDR3 is 14 residues long. Germline CDR1 SGDLS, CDR2 YYNGEE. The V segment lost 2 bases and the J segment 3 bases; nucleotides outside the gene matches: 5. CDR3 coding DNA: TGTGCCAGCAGCGTTACCGGGACTATCTACGAGCAGTACTTC. The encoded protein is CASSVTGTIYEQYF.